This TCR beta chain stems from a study of cytomegalovirus exposure and HLA in healthy donors. Germline CDR1 and CDR2: MNHNY and SVGAGI (reference sequence). This CDR3 region has 13 residues. Trimming cost V 0 bases and J 3 bases, with 3 bases left between them. PCR primers comprised 60 Vbeta and 13 Jbeta primers. Assay used: immunoSEQ multiplex PCR; TCRdb lists only in-frame clones, some missing. The sample has 75,000 to 100,000 clones; around 68% are singletons. Notes on the study in general: Overall, 164 TCR beta chains were annotated as cytomegalovirus-associated. The authors assumed roughly uniform sequencing depth across donors for presence/absence analyses.

In the case of this clone: Its antigen is not known.

The rearrangement uses TRBV6-6 and TRBJ2-1; D unclear. Sample: PBMCs. The sequence was collected from a female donor in good health and CMV-seronegative. Written as DNA, the CDR3 is TGTGCCAGCAGTTACTCGAGCTACAATGAGCAGTTCTTC. Translation: CASSYSSYNEQFF.